The present TCR beta chain was sequenced within a study of spatial heterogeneity in lung cancer. General study results and limits: Tumor T-cell coverage was an estimated 7% or so for alpha and around 14% for beta chains. The number of expanded tumor alpha and beta chains correlated with mutation number.

This CDR3 is 15 amino acids long. V was pared by 3 bases and J by 5 bases, with 8 bases of the junction left unmatched. Germline CDR1 and CDR2: DFQATT and SNEGSKA (reference sequence). At least ten counts were recorded for this clonotype. The antigen is not known. TCR cDNA molecules were tagged individually, and each one carried a unique molecular identifier. One entry per CDR3 protein results from TCRdb running MiXCR on the 5' RACE reads. The table records 100,000 or so distinct CDR3 sequences, roughly 4.5% of them present only once. The time point: sample taken at primary tumor resection. This TCR was recovered from a male donor with early-stage non-small cell lung cancer. V and J are TRBV20-1 and TRBJ2-3; the match to TRBD2 covers 10 bases. The sample was lung tumor tissue, taken at surgery. The CDR3 DNA reads TGCAGTGCTAGTCCCCTAGCGGGAGCCGGAGATACGCAGTATTTT. Encoded protein: CSASPLAGAGDTQYF.